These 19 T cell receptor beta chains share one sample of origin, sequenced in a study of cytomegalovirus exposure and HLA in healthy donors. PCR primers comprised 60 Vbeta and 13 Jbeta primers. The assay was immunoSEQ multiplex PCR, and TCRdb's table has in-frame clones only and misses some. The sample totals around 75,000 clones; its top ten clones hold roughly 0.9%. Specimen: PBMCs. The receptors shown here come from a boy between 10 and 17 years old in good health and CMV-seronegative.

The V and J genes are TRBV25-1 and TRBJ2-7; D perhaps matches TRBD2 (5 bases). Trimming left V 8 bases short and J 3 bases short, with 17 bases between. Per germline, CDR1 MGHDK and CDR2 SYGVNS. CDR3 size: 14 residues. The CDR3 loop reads CASSPAGVLYEQYF. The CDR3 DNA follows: TGTGCCAGCTCCCCCGCCGGGGTACTCTACGAGCAGTACTTC.

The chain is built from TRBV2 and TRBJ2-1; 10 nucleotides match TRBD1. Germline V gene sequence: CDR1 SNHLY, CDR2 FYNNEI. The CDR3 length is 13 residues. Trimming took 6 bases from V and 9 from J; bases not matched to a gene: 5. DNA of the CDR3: TGTGCCAGCAGCGAGGGACAGGGGACTGAGCAGTTCTTC. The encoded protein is CASSEGQGTEQFF.

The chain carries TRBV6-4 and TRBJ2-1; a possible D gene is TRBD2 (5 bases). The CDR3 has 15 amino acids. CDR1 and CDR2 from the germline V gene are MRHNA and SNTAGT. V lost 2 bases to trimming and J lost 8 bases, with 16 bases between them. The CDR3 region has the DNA TGTGCCAGCAGTGACACGCGATTCGCCGGGGATGAGCAGTTCTTC. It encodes CASSDTRFAGDEQFF.

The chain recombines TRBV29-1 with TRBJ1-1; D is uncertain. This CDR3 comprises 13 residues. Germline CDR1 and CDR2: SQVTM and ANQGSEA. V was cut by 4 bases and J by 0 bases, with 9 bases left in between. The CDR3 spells CSVGRRMNTEAFF. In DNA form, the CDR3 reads TGCAGCGTTGGACGGAGAATGAACACTGAAGCTTTCTTT.

The CDR3 DNA reads as TGTGCCAGTTGCAACACCCGGACAGCTCGGAGGGGCTACACCTTC. Translating gives CASCNTRTARRGYTF. This chain joins TRBV2 and TRBJ1-2, with D tentatively TRBD1 (6 bases). V gave up 9 bases and J gave up 8 bases, with 25 bases separating them. The CDR3 is 15 amino acids. The germline gives CDR1 SNHLY, CDR2 FYNNEI.

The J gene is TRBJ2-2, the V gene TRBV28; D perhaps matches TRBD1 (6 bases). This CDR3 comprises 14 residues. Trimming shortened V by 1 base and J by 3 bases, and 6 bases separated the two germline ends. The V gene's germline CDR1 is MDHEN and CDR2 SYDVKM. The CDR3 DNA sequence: TGTGCCAGCAGTTTATACAGGGACACCGGGGAGCTGTTTTTT. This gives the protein CASSLYRDTGELFF.

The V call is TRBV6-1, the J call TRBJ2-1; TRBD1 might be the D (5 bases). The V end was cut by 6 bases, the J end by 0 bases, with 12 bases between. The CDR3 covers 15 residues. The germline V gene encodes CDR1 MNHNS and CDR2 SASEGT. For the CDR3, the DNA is TGTGCCAGCAGCGGGTCGACAGCCTCCTACAATGAGCAGTTCTTC. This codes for CASSGSTASYNEQFF.

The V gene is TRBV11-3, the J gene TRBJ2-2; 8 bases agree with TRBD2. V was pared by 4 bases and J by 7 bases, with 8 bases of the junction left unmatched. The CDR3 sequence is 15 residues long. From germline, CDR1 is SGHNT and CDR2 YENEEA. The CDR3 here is CASSSYGGADGELFF. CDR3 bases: TGTGCCAGCAGCTCCTACGGGGGGGCGGACGGGGAGCTGTTTTTT.

CDR3 DNA: TGTGCCAGCAGTTACTCTGGGGCAGGGCTGAACACTGAAGCTTTCTTT. Residues: CASSYSGAGLNTEAFF. The chain combines TRBV6-5 with TRBJ1-1; D is possibly TRBD1 (5 bases). The germline CDR1 and CDR2 sequences are MNHEY and SVGAGI. With 0 bases removed from V and 0 bases from J, the gap between germline ends came to 11 bases. CDR3 length: 16 amino acids.

The CDR3, as DNA: TGTGCCAGCAGTGAATCGACAGGGAGGAACACTGAAGCTTTCTTT. Its protein is CASSESTGRNTEAFF. The chain couples TRBV7-9 to TRBJ1-1; 7 nucleotides agree with TRBD1. Germline lookup yields CDR1 SEHNR and CDR2 FQNEAQ (reference sequence). V lost 6 bases to trimming and J lost 1 base; unmatched junction nucleotides: 8. The CDR3 has 15 amino acids.

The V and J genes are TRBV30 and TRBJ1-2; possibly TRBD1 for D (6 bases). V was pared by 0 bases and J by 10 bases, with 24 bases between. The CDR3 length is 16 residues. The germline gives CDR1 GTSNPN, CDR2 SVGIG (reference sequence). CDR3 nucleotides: TGTGCCTGGAGTGTACGAGGGGTGGGGGCTTCGGCGTCCTACACCTTC. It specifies CAWSVRGVGASASYTF. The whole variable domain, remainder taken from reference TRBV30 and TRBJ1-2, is SQTIHQWPATLVQPVGSPLSLECTVEGTSNPNLYWYRQAAGRGLQLLFYSVGIGQISSEVPQNLSASRPQDRQFILSSKKLLLSDSGFYLCAWSVRGVGASASYTFGSGTRLTVV.

CDR3 protein: CASRPVASTNEKLFF. In DNA, the CDR3 is TGTGCCAGCAGGCCGGTCGCTAGCACTAATGAAAAACTGTTTTTT. The chain uses TRBV28 and TRBJ1-4, with unresolved D. Trimming stripped 6 bases from V and 2 bases from J, with 13 bases between. Germline V gene data show CDR1 as MDHEN and CDR2 as SYDVKM. The CDR3 totals 15 residues.

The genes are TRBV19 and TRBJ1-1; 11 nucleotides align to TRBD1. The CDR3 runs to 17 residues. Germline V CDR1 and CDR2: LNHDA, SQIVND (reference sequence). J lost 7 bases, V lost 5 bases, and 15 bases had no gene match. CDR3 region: CASSPGPGQGGLGEAFF. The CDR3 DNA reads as TGTGCCAGTAGTCCAGGACCGGGACAGGGGGGGCTTGGTGAAGCTTTCTTT.

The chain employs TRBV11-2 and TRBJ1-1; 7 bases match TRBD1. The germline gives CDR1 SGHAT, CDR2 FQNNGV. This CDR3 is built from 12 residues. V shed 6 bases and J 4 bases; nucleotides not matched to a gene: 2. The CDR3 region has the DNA TGTGCCAGCAGGACAGGGCCCACTGAAGCTTTCTTT. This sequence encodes CASRTGPTEAFF.

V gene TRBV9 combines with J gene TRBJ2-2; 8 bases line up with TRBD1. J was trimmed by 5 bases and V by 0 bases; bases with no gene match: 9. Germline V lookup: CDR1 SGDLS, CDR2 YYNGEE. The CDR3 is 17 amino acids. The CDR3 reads CASSVEVAGGYTGELFF. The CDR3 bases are TGTGCCAGCAGCGTAGAGGTAGCAGGGGGCTATACCGGGGAGCTGTTTTTT.

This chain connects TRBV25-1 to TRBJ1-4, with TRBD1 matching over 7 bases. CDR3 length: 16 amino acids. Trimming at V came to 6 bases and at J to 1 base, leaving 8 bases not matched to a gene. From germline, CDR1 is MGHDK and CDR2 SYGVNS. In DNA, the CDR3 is TGTGCCAGCAGCGAAACAGGGGTATTAACTAATGAAAAACTGTTTTTT. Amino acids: CASSETGVLTNEKLFF.

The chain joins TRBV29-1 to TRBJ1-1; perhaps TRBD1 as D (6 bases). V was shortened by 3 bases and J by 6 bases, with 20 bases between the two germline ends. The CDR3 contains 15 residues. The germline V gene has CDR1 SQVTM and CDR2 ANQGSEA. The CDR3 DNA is TGCAGCGTTGAGGCGCAGGGGCGGGGGGAGGCTGAAGCTTTCTTT. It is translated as CSVEAQGRGEAEAFF.

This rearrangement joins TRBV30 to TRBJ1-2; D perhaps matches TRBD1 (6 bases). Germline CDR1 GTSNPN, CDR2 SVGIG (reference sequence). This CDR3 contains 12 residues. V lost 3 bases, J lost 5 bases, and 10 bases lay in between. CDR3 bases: TGTGCCTGGAGCCAAACAGGGTATGGCTACACCTTC. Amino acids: CAWSQTGYGYTF.

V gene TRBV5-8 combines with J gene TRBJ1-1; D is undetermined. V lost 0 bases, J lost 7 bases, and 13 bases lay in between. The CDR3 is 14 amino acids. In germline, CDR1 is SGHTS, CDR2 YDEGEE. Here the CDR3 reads CASSLAQEYGEAFF. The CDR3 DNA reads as TGTGCCAGCAGCTTGGCCCAGGAATACGGTGAAGCTTTCTTT.